A single T cell receptor (beta chain) is shown here with its context. TCRdb fed the 5' RACE reads into MiXCR, producing one record per CDR3 protein. The sample lists about 320,000 distinct CDR3 sequences; about 11% were seen once. The sample is drawn from a study of T cells after yellow fever vaccination. CDR1 and CDR2 from the germline V gene are SNHLY and FYNNEI. The CDR3 extends over 15 amino acids. V gave up 5 bases and J gave up 6 bases; unmatched junction bases: 10. V gene TRBV2 combines with J gene TRBJ2-1; TRBD2 aligns across 7 bases. The sequenced sample was CD4+ T cells sorted from PBMCs, obtained 45 days after the yellow fever booster vaccination. This TCR derives from a man aged 18 to 29 who received the YFV17D yellow fever vaccine. The CDR3 here is CASSTLGEGPNEQFF. The CDR3 coding sequence is TGTGCCAGCAGTACCCTCGGGGAGGGTCCCAATGAGCAGTTCTTC.